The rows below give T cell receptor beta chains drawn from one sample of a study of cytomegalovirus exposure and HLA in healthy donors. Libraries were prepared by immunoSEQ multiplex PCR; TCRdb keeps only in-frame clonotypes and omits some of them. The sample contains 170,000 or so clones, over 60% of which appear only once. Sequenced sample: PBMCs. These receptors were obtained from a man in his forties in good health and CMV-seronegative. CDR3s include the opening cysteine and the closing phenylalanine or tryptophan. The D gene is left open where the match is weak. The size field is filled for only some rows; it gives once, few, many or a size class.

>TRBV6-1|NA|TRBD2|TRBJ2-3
CASRTSGSHTQYF
TGTGCCAGCCGAACTAGCGGGAGCCATACGCAGTATTTT
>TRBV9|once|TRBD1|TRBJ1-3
CASSPTGAGNTIYF
TGTGCCAGCAGCCCGACAGGGGCTGGAAACACCATATATTTT
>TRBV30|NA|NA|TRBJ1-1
CAWSVGSEAFF
TGTGCCTGGAGTGTGGGCAGTGAAGCTTTCTTT
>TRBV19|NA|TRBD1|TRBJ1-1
CASSRQGPSKAFF
TGTGCCAGTAGTAGACAGGGGCCCAGCAAAGCTTTCTTT
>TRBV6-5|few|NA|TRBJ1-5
CASSRSGSQPQHF
TGTGCCAGCAGTCGCTCAGGGTCTCAGCCCCAGCATTTT
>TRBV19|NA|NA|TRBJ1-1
CASRDRAMNTEAFF
TGTGCCAGTAGGGACAGAGCCATGAACACTGAAGCTTTCTTT
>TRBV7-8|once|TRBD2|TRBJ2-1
CASSLEASGLPYNEQFF
TGTGCCAGCAGCTTAGAGGCTAGCGGACTACCCTACAATGAGCAGTTCTTC
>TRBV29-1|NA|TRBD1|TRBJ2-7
CGDRTYYEQYF
TGCGGGGACAGAACCTACTACGAGCAGTACTTC
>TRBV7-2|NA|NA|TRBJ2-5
CASSPQETQYF
TGTGCCAGCAGCCCTCAAGAGACCCAGTACTTC
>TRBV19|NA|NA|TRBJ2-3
CASSIFGGTASTDTQYF
TGTGCCAGTAGTATATTTGGAGGGACGGCTAGCACAGATACGCAGTATTTT
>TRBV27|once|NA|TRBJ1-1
CASSGWNTEAFF
TGTGCCAGCAGCGGTTGGAACACTGAAGCTTTCTTT
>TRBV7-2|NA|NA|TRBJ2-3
CASSLGLITDTQYF
TGTGCCAGCAGCTTAGGGCTTATCACAGATACGCAGTATTTT
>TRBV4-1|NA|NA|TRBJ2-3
CASRTWTNPLDTQYF
TGCGCCAGCAGAACCTGGACTAACCCCTTAGATACGCAGTATTTT
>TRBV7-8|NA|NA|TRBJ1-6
CASSARQSFGSPLHF
TGTGCCAGCAGCGCCCGACAGTCGTTCGGATCACCCCTCCACTTT
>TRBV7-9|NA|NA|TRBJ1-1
CASSLGRQVDTEAFF
TGTGCCAGCAGCTTAGGGAGGCAGGTGGACACTGAAGCTTTCTTT
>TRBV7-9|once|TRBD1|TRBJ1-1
CASSLQQGAEAFF
TGTGCCAGCAGCTTGCAACAGGGGGCTGAAGCTTTCTTT